This T cell receptor (beta chain) originates from a study of radiation and T cells in renal cell carcinoma. Regarding the study as a whole: No pretreatment tumor biopsies were available for baseline clonotypes.

The CDR3 is made up of 14 amino acids. V lost 2 bases and J 4 bases, leaving 9 bases between the germline ends. Germline-derived CDR1 and CDR2 are GTSNPN and SVGIG (reference sequence). Worth noting for this clone: The target antigen is unknown.

Regarding time point: blood 4 weeks post-SBRT, at nephrectomy. Specified treatment: 15 Gy SBRT to primary tumor, nephrectomy 4 weeks later. Radiation-treated patients gave blood at baseline, week 2 and week 4. Some clones are missing from TCRdb's copy, which holds only in-frame ones; the method was immunoSEQ multiplex PCR. Of about 86,000 clones listed, roughly 80% are singletons. The clonotype originates from a man aged 50 to 60 with renal cell carcinoma. Sequences were derived from blood, sampled from a patient whose treatment included radiotherapy and nephrectomy. The chain joins TRBV30 to TRBJ2-6; the D gene is possibly TRBD1 (6 bases). CDR3 loop: CAWSTGTGANVLTF. The CDR3 DNA sequence: TGTGCCTGGAGTACAGGGACCGGGGCCAACGTCCTGACTTTC.